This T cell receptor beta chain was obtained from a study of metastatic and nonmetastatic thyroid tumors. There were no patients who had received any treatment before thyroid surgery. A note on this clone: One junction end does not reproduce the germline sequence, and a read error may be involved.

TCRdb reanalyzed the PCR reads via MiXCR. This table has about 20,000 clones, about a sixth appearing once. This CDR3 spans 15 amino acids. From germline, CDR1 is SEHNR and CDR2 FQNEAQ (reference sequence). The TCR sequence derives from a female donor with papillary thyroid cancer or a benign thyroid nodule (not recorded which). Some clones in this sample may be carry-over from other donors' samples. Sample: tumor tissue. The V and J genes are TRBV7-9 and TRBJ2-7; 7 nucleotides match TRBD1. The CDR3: CAGSSQPGGSYEQYF. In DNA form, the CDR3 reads TGTGCCGGCAGCTCTCAACCAGGGGGCTCCTACGAGCAGTACTTC. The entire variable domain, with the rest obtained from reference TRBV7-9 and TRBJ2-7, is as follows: DTGVSQNPRHKITKRGQNVTFRCDPISEHNRLYWYRQTLGQGPEFLTYFQNEAQLEKSRLLSDRFSAERPKGSFSTLEIQRTEQGDSAMYLCAGSSQPGGSYEQYFGPGTRLTVT.